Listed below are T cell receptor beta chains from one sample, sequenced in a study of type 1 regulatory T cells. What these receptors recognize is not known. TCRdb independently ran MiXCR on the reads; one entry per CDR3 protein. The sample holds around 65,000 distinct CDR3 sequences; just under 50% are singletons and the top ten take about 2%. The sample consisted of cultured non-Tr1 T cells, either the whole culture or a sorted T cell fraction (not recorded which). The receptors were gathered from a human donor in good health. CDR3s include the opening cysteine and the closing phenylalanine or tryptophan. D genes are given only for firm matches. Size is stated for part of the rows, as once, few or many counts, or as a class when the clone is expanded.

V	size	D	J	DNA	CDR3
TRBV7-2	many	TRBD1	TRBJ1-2	TGTGCCAGCAGCTATCGACAGGGTTGGGGTGGCTACACCTTC	CASSYRQGWGGYTF
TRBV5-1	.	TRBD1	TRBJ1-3	TGCGCCAGCAGCTTGGCCAGGGGGCCTGGAAACACCATATATTTT	CASSLARGPGNTIYF
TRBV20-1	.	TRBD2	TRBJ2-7	TGCAGTGCTAGGCGACCTAGCGGGTCCTACGAGCAGTACTTC	CSARRPSGSYEQYF
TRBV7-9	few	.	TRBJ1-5	TGTGCCAGCAGCTTATTAAATCAGCCCCAGCATTTT	CASSLLNQPQHF
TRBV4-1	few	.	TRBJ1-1	TGCGCCAGCAGCCGTGTAGGAGTGAACACTGAAGCTTTCTTT	CASSRVGVNTEAFF
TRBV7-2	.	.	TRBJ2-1	TGTGCCAGCAGCTCCGGTCCCGGGAATGAGCAGTTCTTC	CASSSGPGNEQFF
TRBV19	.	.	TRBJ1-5	TGTGCCAGTAGTATCCCGGACAATCAGCCCCAGCATTTT	CASSIPDNQPQHF
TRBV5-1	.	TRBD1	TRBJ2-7	TGCGCCAGCAGCGGGGGGACAGGGGGCTACGAGCAGTACTTC	CASSGGTGGYEQYF
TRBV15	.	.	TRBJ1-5	TGTGCCACCAGCTGGCCCGCTCAGCCCCAGCATTTT	CATSWPAQPQHF
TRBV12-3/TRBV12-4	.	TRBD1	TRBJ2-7	TGTGCCAGCAGTCTATCCGGACAGGGGGTTACCTACGAGCAGTACTTC	CASSLSGQGVTYEQYF
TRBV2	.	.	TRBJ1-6	TGTGCCAGCAGTGAAAGGAAAGTATTCTCCTATAATTCACCCCTCCACTTT	CASSERKVFSYNSPLHF
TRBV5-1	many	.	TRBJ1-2	TGCGCCAGCAGCTTGTCCGACAGTGGCTATGGCTACACCTTC	CASSLSDSGYGYTF
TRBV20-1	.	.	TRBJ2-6	TGCAGTGCTAGAGCAGGGGGGGCCAACGTCCTGACTTTC	CSARAGGANVLTF
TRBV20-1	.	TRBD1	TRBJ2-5	TGCAGTGCTAGTACAGGGGGAGAGACCCAGTACTTC	CSASTGGETQYF
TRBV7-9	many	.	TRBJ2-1	TGTGCCAGCAGCTACTCCCGGGGCGATGAGCAGTTCTTC	CASSYSRGDEQFF
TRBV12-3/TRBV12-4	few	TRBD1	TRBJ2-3	TGTGCCAGTGCGCCGGGACAGGGGTTGGGCACAGGTACGCAGTATTTT	CASAPGQGLGTGTQYF
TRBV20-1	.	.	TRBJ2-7	TGCAGTGCTTGGGGGGGACACGCGACCTACGAGCAGTACTTC	CSAWGGHATYEQYF
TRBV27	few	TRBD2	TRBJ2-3	TGTGCCAGCAGTTTATCCTCCGCGGCTAGCGGGGGGTGGTATTTT	CASSLSSAASGGWYF
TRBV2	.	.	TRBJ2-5	TGTGCCAGCAGGGCGTTACAAGAGACCCAGTACTTC	CASRALQETQYF
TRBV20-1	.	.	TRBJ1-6	TGCAGTGCTAGAGATGGGGGGAAGGATAATTCACCCCTCCACTTT	CSARDGGKDNSPLHF
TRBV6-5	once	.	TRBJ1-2	TGTGCCAGCAGTTGGTCCAATTATAGAAGCTATGGCTACACCTTC	CASSWSNYRSYGYTF
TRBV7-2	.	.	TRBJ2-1	TGTGCCAGCAGCTTATTTGCCAACAATGAGCAGTTCTTC	CASSLFANNEQFF
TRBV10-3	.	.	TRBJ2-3	TGTGCCATCAGTGGTCGTGGGGCAGGAGGCACAGATACGCAGTATTTT	CAISGRGAGGTDTQYF
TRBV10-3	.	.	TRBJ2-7	TGTGCCATCAGGGACCCTGGAGGCTACGAGCAGTACTTC	CAIRDPGGYEQYF
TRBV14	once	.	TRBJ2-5	TGTGCCAGCAGCCAAAACAGACAACGAGAGACCCAGTACTTC	CASSQNRQRETQYF
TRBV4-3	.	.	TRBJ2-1	TGCGCCAGCAGCCGGATCGGGGTGGGCAATGAGCAGTTCTTC	CASSRIGVGNEQFF
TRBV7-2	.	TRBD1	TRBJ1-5	TGTGCCAGCAGCCTAACAGCAGGGGGGTTTCAGACCCAGCATTTT	CASSLTAGGFQTQHF